This TCR beta chain emerged from a study of blood T cell repertoires in COVID-19. Study-wide context: The study drew acute and convalescent COVID-19 samples from the United States, Italy and Spain.

This table comes from immunoSEQ multiplex PCR, and its TCRdb copy is limited to in-frame clones, with some not included. The data show over 130,000 clones, around 87% seen once. Sequenced sample: peripheral blood. This sequence originates from a human donor in a cohort sampled during active COVID-19.

The CDR3 is CASSVGGSIAKNIQYF. The CDR3 DNA reads TGTGCCAGCAGTGTTGGAGGGAGCATAGCCAAAAACATTCAGTACTTC. The rearrangement uses TRBV2 and TRBJ2-4, with D perhaps TRBD2 (6 bases). Germline V gene data show CDR1 as SNHLY and CDR2 as FYNNEI. The CDR3 contains 16 residues. The V end lost 4 bases, the J end lost 0 bases, and 13 bases lay between the germline ends.